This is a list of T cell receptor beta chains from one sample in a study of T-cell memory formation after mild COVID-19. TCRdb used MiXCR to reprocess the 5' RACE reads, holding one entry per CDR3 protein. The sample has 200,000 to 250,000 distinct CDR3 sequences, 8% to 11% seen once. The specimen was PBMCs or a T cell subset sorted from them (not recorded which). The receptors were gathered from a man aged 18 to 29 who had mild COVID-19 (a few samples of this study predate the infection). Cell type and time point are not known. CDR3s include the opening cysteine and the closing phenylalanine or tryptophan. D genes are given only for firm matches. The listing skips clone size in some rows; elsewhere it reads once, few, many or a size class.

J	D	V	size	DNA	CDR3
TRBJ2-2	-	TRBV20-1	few	TGCAGTGCTAGTCCCCCCGCTGGGACGACCGGGGAGCTGTTTTTT	CSASPPAGTTGELFF
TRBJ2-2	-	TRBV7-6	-	TGTGCCAGCAGCACAACCGGTGGAGGGAGCCTGGGGACCGGGGAGCTGTTTTTT	CASSTTGGGSLGTGELFF
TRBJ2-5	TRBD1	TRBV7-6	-	TGTGCCAGCACCTGGGGACAGCTACAAGAGACCCAGTACTTC	CASTWGQLQETQYF
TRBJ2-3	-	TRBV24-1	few	TGTGCCACCAGTGATCGGGGTATCTCAGATACGCAGTATTTT	CATSDRGISDTQYF
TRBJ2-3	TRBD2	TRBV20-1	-	TGCAGACTAATTCCGGGACTAGCGGGGGGGCCGAATACGCAGTATTTT	CRLIPGLAGGPNTQYF
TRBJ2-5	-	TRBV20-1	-	TGCAGTGCTAGAGTCCCCGCCGGGACCCCAGGGTCCCAGTACTTC	CSARVPAGTPGSQYF
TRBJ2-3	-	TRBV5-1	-	TGCGCCAGCAGCTCGTGGGGCATAGATACGCAGTATTTT	CASSSWGIDTQYF
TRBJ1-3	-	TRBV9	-	TGTGCCAGCAGCGTACAGGAAAACAGGGCTGGAAACACCATATATTTT	CASSVQENRAGNTIYF
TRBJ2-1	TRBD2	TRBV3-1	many	TGTGCCAGCAGAGGGAGGGCTAGCGGGGGGAATGAGCAGTTCTTC	CASRGRASGGNEQFF
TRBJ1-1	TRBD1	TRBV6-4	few	TGTGCCAGCAGGGAACAGGGGACGGTGGGCACTGAAGCTTTCTTT	CASREQGTVGTEAFF
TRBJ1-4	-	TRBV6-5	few	TGTGCCAGCAGTTACTCGGCAGATGGAAAACTGTTTTTT	CASSYSADGKLFF
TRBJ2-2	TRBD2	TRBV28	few	TGTGCCAGCAGCCTACTAGCGGGGGAGTTTACGAACACCGGGGAGCTGTTTTTT	CASSLLAGEFTNTGELFF
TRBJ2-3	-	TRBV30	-	TGTGCCTGGAGTGTAGGGGGGGATACGCAGTATTTT	CAWSVGGDTQYF
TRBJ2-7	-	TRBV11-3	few	TGTGCCAGCAGCTACGGGGACACCTACGAGCAGTACTTC	CASSYGDTYEQYF
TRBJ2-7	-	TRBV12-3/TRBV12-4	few	TGTGCCAGCAGTTTGACGCTCCTCTCCTACGAGCAGTACTTC	CASSLTLLSYEQYF
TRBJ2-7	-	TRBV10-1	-	TGCGCCAGCAGTGAGGGGGGAAGGGACGAGCAGTACTTC	CASSEGGRDEQYF
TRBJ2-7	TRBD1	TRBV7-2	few	TGTGCCAGCAGCCGGGACAGGGATGGCGAGCAGTACTTC	CASSRDRDGEQYF
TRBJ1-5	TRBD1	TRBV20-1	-	TGCAGTGCTGGCCGACAGGGTCTGGGCCAGCCCCAGCATTTT	CSAGRQGLGQPQHF
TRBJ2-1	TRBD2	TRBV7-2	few	TGTGCCAGCAGCTTAGTTGGAGGGCCATGGTTGGGCGGGAGCAATGAGCAGTTCTTC	CASSLVGGPWLGGSNEQFF
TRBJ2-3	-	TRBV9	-	TGTGCCAGCAGCGTAGACCTAACAGATACGCAGTATTTT	CASSVDLTDTQYF
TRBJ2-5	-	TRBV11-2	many	TGTGCCAGCAGCTTTCGAGACTCCCAAGAGACCCAGTACTTC	CASSFRDSQETQYF
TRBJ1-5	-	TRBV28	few	TGTGCCAGCAGGTGGACTGGCAATCAGCCCCAGCATTTT	CASRWTGNQPQHF
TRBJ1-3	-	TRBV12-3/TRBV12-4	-	TGTGCCAGCAGTTGGCAGGGATCGTGGGACACCATATATTTT	CASSWQGSWDTIYF
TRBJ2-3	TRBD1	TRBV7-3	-	TGTGCCAGCAGCTTAAGTGGCAGGGGGCGCACAGATACGCAGTATTTT	CASSLSGRGRTDTQYF
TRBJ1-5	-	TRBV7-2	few	TGTGCCAGCAGCCTTAACGTCAATCAGCCCCAGCATTTT	CASSLNVNQPQHF
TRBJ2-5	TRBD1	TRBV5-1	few	TGCGCCAGCGCCGCAGGGGGCCCACAAGAGACCCAGTACTTC	CASAAGGPQETQYF
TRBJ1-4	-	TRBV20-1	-	TGCAGTGCTAGAGATGGGGGAAACGCTAATGAAAAACTGTTTTTT	CSARDGGNANEKLFF
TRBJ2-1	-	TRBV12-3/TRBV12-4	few	TGTGCCAGCAGTACCCGGGACTACAATGAGCAGTTCTTC	CASSTRDYNEQFF
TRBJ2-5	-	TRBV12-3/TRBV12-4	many	TGTGCCAGCAGTCCCCCCGGCGGGACCCAGTACTTC	CASSPPGGTQYF
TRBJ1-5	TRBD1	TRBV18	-	TGTGCCAGCTCGGGGACAGATTTATTCGGCAATCAGCCCCAGCATTTT	CASSGTDLFGNQPQHF
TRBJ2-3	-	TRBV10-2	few	TGCGCCAGCACATGGGCAGATACGCAGTATTTT	CASTWADTQYF
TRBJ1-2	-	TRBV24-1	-	TGTGCCACCAGTTTGGGCCGGGGGCCCTTCTATGGCTACACCTTC	CATSLGRGPFYGYTF
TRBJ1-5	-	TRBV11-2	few	TGTGCCAGCAGCTCCGGGTTAGGACAGCCCCAGCATTTT	CASSSGLGQPQHF
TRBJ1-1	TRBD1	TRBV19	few	TGTGCCAGTAGTATAGACAGGGGGGCCACTGAAGCTTTCTTT	CASSIDRGATEAFF
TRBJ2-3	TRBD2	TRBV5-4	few	TGTGCCAGCAGCTGGAGACTAGCGGGGGGGCCAGATACGCAGTATTTT	CASSWRLAGGPDTQYF
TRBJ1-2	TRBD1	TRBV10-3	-	TGTGCCATCAGGGGAACAGACAGGGGGCCTGGCTACACCTTC	CAIRGTDRGPGYTF
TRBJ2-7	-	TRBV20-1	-	TGCAGTGCTAGAGGGCATGGGAGGGAGCAGTACTTC	CSARGHGREQYF
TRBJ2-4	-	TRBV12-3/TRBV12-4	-	TGTGCCAGCAGCCCCACTAAAAACATTCAGTACTTC	CASSPTKNIQYF
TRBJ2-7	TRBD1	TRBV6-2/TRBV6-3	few	TGTGCCAGCAGACCGGTGACAGGGAGCGAGCAGTACTTC	CASRPVTGSEQYF
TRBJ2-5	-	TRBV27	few	TGTGCCAGCAGTCCCCGCAGACCTTCCGGGACCGACCTACAAGAGACCCAGTACTTC	CASSPRRPSGTDLQETQYF